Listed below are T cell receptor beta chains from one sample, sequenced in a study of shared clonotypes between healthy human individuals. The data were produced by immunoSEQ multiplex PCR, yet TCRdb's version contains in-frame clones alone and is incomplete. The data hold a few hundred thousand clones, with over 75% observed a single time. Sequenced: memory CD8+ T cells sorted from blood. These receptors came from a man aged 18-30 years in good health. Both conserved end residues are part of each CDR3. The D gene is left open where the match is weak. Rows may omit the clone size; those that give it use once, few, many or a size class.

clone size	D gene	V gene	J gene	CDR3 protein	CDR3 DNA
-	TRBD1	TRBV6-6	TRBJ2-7	CASSYSRTGGTYEQYF	TGTGCCAGCAGTTACTCCCGAACAGGGGGCACCTACGAGCAGTACTTC
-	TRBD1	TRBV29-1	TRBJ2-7	CSVEGQGRYEQYF	TGCAGCGTTGAGGGACAGGGGCGCTACGAGCAGTACTTC
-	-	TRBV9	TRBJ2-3	CASSVEGAVGTDTQYF	TGTGCCAGCAGCGTAGAAGGAGCGGTCGGCACAGATACGCAGTATTTT
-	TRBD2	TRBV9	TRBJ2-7	CASSPRGGYEQYF	TGTGCCAGCAGCCCCCGGGGGGGTTACGAGCAGTACTTC
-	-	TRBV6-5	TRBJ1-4	CASSYQGLTTNEKLFF	TGTGCCAGCAGTTACCAGGGGCTGACCACTAATGAAAAACTGTTTTTT
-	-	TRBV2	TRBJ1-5	CASSEPGSGQPQHF	TGTGCCAGCAGTGAACCGGGGTCTGGGCAGCCCCAGCATTTT
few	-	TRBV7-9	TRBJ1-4	CASRTEGEKLFF	TGTGCCAGCCGAACCGAGGGGGAAAAACTGTTTTTT
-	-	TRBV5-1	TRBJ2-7	CASSLEGVGEQYF	TGCGCCAGCAGCTTGGAAGGGGTTGGCGAGCAGTACTTC
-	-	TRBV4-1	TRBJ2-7	CASSQDAGPYEQYF	TGCGCCAGCAGCCAAGATGCCGGACCCTACGAGCAGTACTTC
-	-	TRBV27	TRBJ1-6	CASSFGGGGSPLHF	TGTGCCAGCAGTTTCGGCGGGGGAGGCTCACCCCTCCACTTT